Reported below is one TCR beta chain. A much larger clone lies a single base off, so this may be a read error. The CDR3 runs to 14 residues. Germline V gene data show CDR1 as DFQATT and CDR2 as SNEGSKA (reference sequence). This specimen comes from a study of CD8+CD57+ T cells in acquired aplastic anemia. Looking at the study overall: Sorted cells (CD4+ and CD8+) yielded DNA amounts that averaged approximately 3.1 ug.

For CDR3 and TCR beta VDJ profiling, genomic DNA was the template used. TCRdb independently ran MiXCR on the reads; one entry per CDR3 protein. The repertoire holds about 130,000 distinct CDR3 sequences, with about 48% as singletons. The sample was sorted CD4+, CD8+, or CD8+CD57+ T cells (not recorded which) from PBMCs. This receptor was obtained from a human donor in good health, serving as a control. The chain joins TRBV20-1 to TRBJ1-1; D may be TRBD1 (6 bases). CDR3 nucleotides: TGCAGTGCTAGTGAGAACAGGGTGAACACTGGAGCTTTCTTT. It codes for CSASENRVNTGAFF.